A selection of T cell receptor beta chains follows, all from one sample in a study of cytomegalovirus exposure and HLA in healthy donors. This table comes from immunoSEQ multiplex PCR, and its TCRdb copy is limited to in-frame clones, with some not included. This repertoire includes tens of thousands of clones. Sequenced input: PBMCs. The receptors originated from a woman aged 25 to 39 in good health and CMV-seronegative. Each CDR3 is given with its conserved first and last residue. D genes are given only for firm matches.

d_gene	j_gene	len	v_gene	CDR3nt	CDR3aa
TRBD2	TRBJ2-1	16	TRBV9	TGTGCCAGCAGCGTTAGACTAGCGGGATCCTACAATGAGCAGTTCTTC	CASSVRLAGSYNEQFF
.	TRBJ2-3	14	TRBV19	TGTGCCAGTAGTCGCCAGGATAGCACAGATACGCAGTATTTT	CASSRQDSTDTQYF
TRBD2	TRBJ2-3	17	TRBV9	TGTGCCAGCAGCGTAGAAAATAGCGGGATAGGCACAGATACGCAGTATTTT	CASSVENSGIGTDTQYF
.	TRBJ1-5	13	TRBV30	TGTGCCTGGAGTGGCGGGGGCGATCAGCCCCAGCATTTT	CAWSGGGDQPQHF
TRBD2	TRBJ2-7	14	TRBV30	TGTGCCTGGAGTGTAGGCGGGAGCGCCTACGAGCAGTACTTC	CAWSVGGSAYEQYF
TRBD1	TRBJ2-6	19	TRBV7-9	TGTGCCAGCAGCCCAGGGACAGGGGGAACTTTCTCTGGGGCCAACGTCCTGACTTTC	CASSPGTGGTFSGANVLTF
.	TRBJ1-5	14	TRBV2	TGTGCCAGCAGTGATCGACAGGTCTATCAGCCCCAGCATTTT	CASSDRQVYQPQHF
TRBD2	TRBJ2-2	16	TRBV13	TGTGCCAGCAGCCCAAGGGGAGGGATCGGCACCGGGGAGCTGTTTTTT	CASSPRGGIGTGELFF
.	TRBJ2-7	15	TRBV6-5	TGTGCCAGCAGTTACTCGAACGCTCCGGCCTACGAGCAGTACTTC	CASSYSNAPAYEQYF
.	TRBJ2-7	13	TRBV2	TGTGCCAGCAGGGTCACAGGAGCCTACGAGCAGTACTTC	CASRVTGAYEQYF
.	TRBJ1-6	14	TRBV5-1	TGCGCCAGCAGCTTGGCAGGCCCAAATTCACCCCTCCACTTT	CASSLAGPNSPLHF
.	TRBJ1-6	16	TRBV7-2	TGTGCCAGCAGCTCTCAGGGAGGGGGTGGTAATTCACCCCTCCACTTT	CASSSQGGGGNSPLHF
.	TRBJ2-5	15	TRBV15	TGTGCCACCAGCGGACACACAGGGCGTCAAGAGACCCAGTACTTC	CATSGHTGRQETQYF
TRBD2	TRBJ2-1	17	TRBV19	TGTGCCAGTAGCCATACTAGCGGGGGATTACTGTACAATGAGCAGTTCTTC	CASSHTSGGLLYNEQFF
.	TRBJ1-1	12	TRBV29-1	TGCAGCGTTCCTGGACAGTCCCGGCGGGCTTTCTTT	CSVPGQSRRAFF
TRBD1	TRBJ1-2	13	TRBV30	TGTGCCTGGGGACTGACAGGGGAATCGGGCTACACCTTC	CAWGLTGESGYTF
.	TRBJ2-3	13	TRBV12-5	TGTGCTAGTGCTCCCGGGGGCACAGATACGCAGTATTTT	CASAPGGTDTQYF
.	TRBJ1-2	12	TRBV29-1	TGCAGCGCGACTGGGGGCCTCGGCTCCAAAACCTTC	CSATGGLGSKTF
TRBD2	TRBJ2-3	14	TRBV5-1	TGCGCCAGCAGTCCGGGACTAGCTACAGATACGCAGTATTTT	CASSPGLATDTQYF
.	TRBJ1-6	14	TRBV5-1	TGCGCCAGCTCCTCGGCTACATCGGGTTCACCCCTCCACTTT	CASSSATSGSPLHF
.	TRBJ1-2	13	TRBV29-1	TGCAGCGTTGAGGAAGGCCGATCGGAGGGCTACACCTTC	CSVEEGRSEGYTF
.	TRBJ2-5	14	TRBV7-2	TGTGCCAGCAGCTTATCGGGGGTCAAAGAGACCCAGTACTTC	CASSLSGVKETQYF
.	TRBJ2-3	16	TRBV27	TGTGCCAGCAGTTTATCCGGCGGGTACAGCACAGATACGCAGTATTTT	CASSLSGGYSTDTQYF
TRBD1	TRBJ1-1	13	TRBV30	TGTGCCTGGAGAAACACGGGACAGGGCGAAGCTTTCTTT	CAWRNTGQGEAFF
.	TRBJ2-3	15	TRBV7-8	TGTGCCAGCAGCTTAACAGGGATAAGGACAGATACGCAGTATTTT	CASSLTGIRTDTQYF
TRBD2	TRBJ2-3	12	TRBV29-1	TGCAGCGTAACTAGCGGGGGGGATACGCAGTATTTT	CSVTSGGDTQYF
.	TRBJ1-5	13	TRBV7-6	TGTGCCAGCAGCAGGGGGACCAATCAGCCCCAGCATTTT	CASSRGTNQPQHF
.	TRBJ2-7	13	TRBV27	TGTGCCAGCAGTTTAAATCAGGGGCTCGAGCAGTACTTC	CASSLNQGLEQYF
.	TRBJ1-1	13	TRBV25-1	TGTGCCAGCAGAAGCACGTCACGCACTGAAGCTTTCTTT	CASRSTSRTEAFF
.	TRBJ2-5	14	TRBV5-1	TGCGCCAGCAGTTCCGCCCGACTACAAGAGACCCAGTACTTC	CASSSARLQETQYF
TRBD1	TRBJ2-2	15	TRBV18	TGTGCCAGCTTACCGGGACAGGGGTTCGCCGGGGAGCTGTTTTTT	CASLPGQGFAGELFF
.	TRBJ1-1	16	TRBV19	TGTGCCAGTAGTTCCCGGGGGGGGCTAAAGAACACTGAAGCTTTCTTT	CASSSRGGLKNTEAFF
.	TRBJ1-3	13	TRBV15	TGTGCCACCCGGGAGGTGGGAGGAAACACCATATATTTT	CATREVGGNTIYF
TRBD2	TRBJ2-2	16	TRBV4-2	TGTGCCAGCAGCCGAGGACTAGCGTCGAACACCGGGGAGCTGTTTTTT	CASSRGLASNTGELFF
TRBD1	TRBJ1-1	15	TRBV2	TGTGCCAGCAGTCCCCTCATGGCAGGGGGGACTGAAGCTTTCTTT	CASSPLMAGGTEAFF
.	TRBJ2-3	16	TRBV5-1	TGCGCCAGCAGCGAGAGGAACTTTTTCGTGACAGATACGCAGTATTTT	CASSERNFFVTDTQYF
.	TRBJ1-3	13	TRBV19	TGTGCCACCTCAGAACAACCTGGAAACACCATATATTTT	CATSEQPGNTIYF
.	TRBJ1-3	13	TRBV29-1	TGCAGCGTTGAAAGGCGGGTCGGAAACACCATATATTTT	CSVERRVGNTIYF
TRBD1	TRBJ1-2	13	TRBV30	TGTGCCTGGAGTGTTGGAACAGGGGAAGGCTACACCTTC	CAWSVGTGEGYTF
.	TRBJ2-2	13	TRBV10-1	TGCGCCAGCAGTGACAGGGACACCGGGGAGCTGTTTTTT	CASSDRDTGELFF
.	TRBJ1-3	16	TRBV5-1	TGCGCCAGCAGCTTGGCGGGGGAGCGCTCTGGAAACACCATATATTTT	CASSLAGERSGNTIYF
.	TRBJ1-4	15	TRBV30	TGTGCCTGGTCCGGCGGGGGCCGTACTAATGAAAAACTGTTTTTT	CAWSGGGRTNEKLFF